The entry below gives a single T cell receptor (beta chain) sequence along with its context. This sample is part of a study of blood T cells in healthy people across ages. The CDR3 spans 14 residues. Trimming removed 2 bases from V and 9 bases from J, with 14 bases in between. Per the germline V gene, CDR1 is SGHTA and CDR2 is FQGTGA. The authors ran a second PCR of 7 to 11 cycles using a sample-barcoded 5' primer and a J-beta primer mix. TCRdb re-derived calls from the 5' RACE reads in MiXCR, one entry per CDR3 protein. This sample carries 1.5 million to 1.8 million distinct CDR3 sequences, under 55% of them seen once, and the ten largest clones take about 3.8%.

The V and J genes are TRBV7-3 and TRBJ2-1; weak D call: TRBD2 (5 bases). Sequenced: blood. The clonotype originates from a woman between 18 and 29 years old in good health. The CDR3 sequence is CASSLLAVGPEQFF. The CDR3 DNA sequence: TGTGCCAGCAGCTTACTAGCAGTAGGGCCTGAGCAGTTCTTC. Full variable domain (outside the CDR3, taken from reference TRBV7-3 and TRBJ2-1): GAGVSQTPSNKVTEKGKYVELRCDPISGHTALYWYRQSLGQGPEFLIYFQGTGAADDSGLPNDRFFAVRPEGSVSTLKIQRTERGDSAVYLCASSLLAVGPEQFFGPGTRLTVL.